This TCR beta chain was identified in a study of cytomegalovirus exposure and HLA in healthy donors. The PCR had 60 Vbeta and 13 Jbeta primers. Produced via immunoSEQ multiplex PCR; TCRdb's table is partial and in-frame only. The profile shows 150,000 to 200,000 clones, about 75% of them singletons. To note about this clone: The target antigen is unknown.

The CDR3 has 15 residues. Trimming took off 6 bases at V and 3 bases at J, with 17 bases between the two ends. Germline V lookup: CDR1 MNHEY, CDR2 SMNVEV (reference sequence). Overall study findings and caveats: Within a later analysis, the majority of CMV-associated TCR beta chains appeared HLA-restricted.

This sequence joins TRBV27 and TRBJ2-5, with a tentative D call TRBD1 (6 bases). The receptor comes from a woman aged 40 to 50 in good health and CMV-seropositive. Sequencing was done on a sample of PBMCs. The CDR3: CASSLVGALEETQYF. The CDR3 DNA is TGTGCCAGCAGCCTCGTGGGGGCACTTGAAGAGACCCAGTACTTC.